This T cell receptor beta chain was found in a study of identical twins. Study results and caveats: Beta out-of-frame sequences showed weaker excess twin sharing. Cross-sectional statistical analysis was relied on for the conclusions, without the same donors being followed. Fewer insertions characterized abundant cord blood beta clonotypes, whereas memory repertoires showed none.

TCRdb analysed the 5' RACE reads with MiXCR anew, one entry per CDR3 protein. The sample shows around 1.7 million distinct CDR3 sequences, about 31% of them seen only once. CDR3 length equals 13 residues. Germline assignment: CDR1 SEHNR and CDR2 FQNEAQ (reference sequence). Details on this clonotype: Antigen: not known.

What was sequenced was cord blood. This clonotype originated in a newborn girl in good health. The chain has TRBV7-9 and TRBJ2-5; D is possibly TRBD2 (5 bases). The J call may be faulty, since TRBJ2-7 better matches the DNA end. This CDR3 reads CASSLANGDEQYF. The CDR3, as DNA: TGTGCCAGCAGCTTAGCGAACGGGGACGAGCAGTACTTC.